Following are 16 T cell receptor beta chains from one sample sequenced in a study of technical replicates of blood from a handful of donors. Only in-frame clones appear in the TCRdb table, and some are missing; sequencing was by immunoSEQ multiplex PCR. Altogether about 79,000 clones are present, about 90% being singletons, with the ten largest covering over 0.35%. Sequencing was performed on T cells isolated from PBMCs. The receptors were gathered from a human donor in good health. Some clones in this sample may be carry-over from other donors' samples.

The chain couples TRBV13 to TRBJ1-5; 8 bases match TRBD1. V was clipped by 4 bases and J by 0 bases; unmatched bases: 5. Per the germline V gene, CDR1 is PRHDT and CDR2 is FYEKMQ (reference sequence). The CDR3 is made up of 16 amino acids. The chain's CDR3 is CASSSTGTGSNQPQHF. Here the CDR3 DNA reads TGTGCCAGCAGCTCGACCGGGACAGGTAGCAATCAGCCCCAGCATTTT.

The chain links TRBV5-1 to TRBJ2-1; the match to TRBD2 covers 10 bases. With 7 bases clipped from V and 6 bases from J, the junction kept 10 bases outside the gene matches. The CDR3 covers 15 residues. Germline CDR1 and CDR2: SGHRS and YFSETQ. The CDR3 nucleotides are TGCGCCAGCGGATTGAATCTAGCGGGGGTCAATGAGCAGTTCTTC. It is translated as CASGLNLAGVNEQFF.

This clone was picked up one time. The CDR3 spells CAGYRDGNEKLFF. In nucleotides, the CDR3 is TGTGCCGGATACAGGGACGGGAATGAAAAACTGTTTTTT. The rearrangement joins TRBV19 to TRBJ1-4, with a weak D call TRBD1 (6 bases). V lost 11 bases, J lost 5 bases, and 15 bases lay in between. This CDR3 has 13 amino acids. Germline V lookup: CDR1 LNHDA, CDR2 SQIVND (reference sequence).

The CDR3 DNA reads TGTGCCAGCAGTACAGGGGACGGCTACACCTTC. Translation: CASSTGDGYTF. The rearrangement uses TRBV27 and TRBJ1-2; 7 bases match TRBD1. The V and J ends lost 5 bases and 8 bases, in that order; junction bases with no gene match: 2. Germline CDR1 MNHEY, CDR2 SMNVEV (reference sequence). The CDR3 totals 11 residues.

The genes are TRBV12-5 and TRBJ2-5, with D unclear. Trimming stripped 6 bases from V and 5 bases from J, with 13 bases between. CDR1 is LGHNT and CDR2 is FRNRAP in the germline V gene. The CDR3 is 13 amino acids. CDR3 in DNA: TGTGCTAGTGGCCCAGTACCGATGGAGACCCAGTACTTC. It translates to CASGPVPMETQYF.

V gene TRBV29-1 combines with J gene TRBJ2-2; TRBD1 matches 7 bases. Germline V gene lookup returns CDR1 SQVTM and CDR2 ANQGSEA. The CDR3 contains 16 residues. Trimming took 6 bases from V and 0 from J; bases not matched to a gene: 10. CDR3 region: CSVKTPGTANTGELFF. CDR3 coding DNA: TGCAGCGTGAAAACGCCTGGGACAGCGAACACCGGGGAGCTGTTTTTT.

The J gene is TRBJ1-5, the V gene TRBV19; weak D call: TRBD1 (6 bases). Trimming took 7 bases from V and 0 from J, leaving 13 bases between them. CDR1 LNHDA and CDR2 SQIVND come from the germline V gene (reference sequence). This CDR3 spans 15 amino acids. This chain's CDR3 is CASIADSYSNQPQHF. The CDR3 DNA reads as TGTGCCAGTATTGCGGACAGTTATAGCAATCAGCCCCAGCATTTT.

The CDR3 coding sequence is TGTGCCAGCAACCCTAGGGGCAGGGCGGCAGATACGCAGTATTTT. Its protein is CASNPRGRAADTQYF. This rearrangement joins TRBV6-5 to TRBJ2-3; weak D call: TRBD1 (5 bases). CDR1 is MNHEY and CDR2 is SVGAGI in the germline V gene. This CDR3 contains 15 residues. V was cut by 7 bases and J by 4 bases, with 18 bases left in between.

V and J are TRBV7-6 and TRBJ1-1, with D perhaps matching TRBD1 (5 bases). Trimming removed 2 bases at V and 6 bases at J, with 22 bases between. The germline V gene encodes CDR1 SGHVS and CDR2 FNYEAQ. The CDR3 extends over 17 amino acids. The CDR3 protein is CASSLRAGGYLDPEAFF. CDR3 bases: TGTGCCAGCAGCTTACGGGCGGGGGGGTATCTCGATCCTGAAGCTTTCTTT.

This sequence joins TRBV30 and TRBJ1-4; the match to TRBD1 covers 9 bases. The CDR3 has 14 residues. Germline V gene sequence: CDR1 GTSNPN, CDR2 SVGIG (reference sequence). J was trimmed by 7 bases and V by 1 base; bases with no gene match: 4. This CDR3 reads CAWSAGQGSEKLFF. CDR3 sequence (DNA): TGTGCCTGGAGTGCGGGACAGGGTAGTGAAAAACTGTTTTTT. Complete variable domain (other parts from reference TRBV30 and TRBJ1-4): SQTIHQWPATLVQPVGSPLSLECTVEGTSNPNLYWYRQAAGRGLQLLFYSVGIGQISSEVPQNLSASRPQDRQFILSSKKLLLSDSGFYLCAWSAGQGSEKLFFGSGTQLSVL.

J is TRBJ2-7 and V is TRBV19; 13 bases match TRBD2. The CDR3 loop spans 14 amino acids. The germline V gene encodes CDR1 LNHDA and CDR2 SQIVND (reference sequence). After removal of 7 bases from V and 7 bases from J, the junction contained 7 bases not matched to a gene. In DNA form, the CDR3 reads TGTGCCAGTATGACTAGCGGGAGGCTAGAGGAGCAGTACTTC. Its translation is CASMTSGRLEEQYF.

The genes are TRBV5-1 and TRBJ1-3; D possibly corresponds to TRBD1 (6 bases). Germline-derived CDR1 and CDR2 are SGHRS and YFSETQ. Trimming took off 5 bases at V and 6 bases at J, with 12 bases between the two ends. This CDR3 has 13 amino acids. The CDR3 sequence: CASSDRLENTIYF. The CDR3 DNA reads as TGCGCCAGCAGTGACAGGCTGGAAAACACCATATATTTT. Looking up the rest from reference TRBV5-1 and TRBJ1-3 gives the full variable domain: KAGVTQTPRYLIKTRGQQVTLSCSPISGHRSVSWYQQTPGQGLQFLFEYFSETQRNKGNFPGRFSGRQFSNSRSEMNVSTLELGDSALYLCASSDRLENTIYFGEGSWLTVV.

On this clone itself: The junction differs from germline at one of its ends, possibly a read error. The chain has TRBV29-1 and TRBJ2-7; D perhaps matches TRBD1 (5 bases). The CDR3 is made up of 12 amino acids. Germline V gene lookup returns CDR1 SQVTM and CDR2 ANQGSEA. CDR3: CILDRFYYEQYF. The CDR3 region has the DNA TGTATTTTAGACAGATTTTACTACGAGCAGTACTTC.

The chain recombines TRBV29-1 with TRBJ2-1, with TRBD1 matching 12 bases. The length of the CDR3 is 15 residues. V dropped 6 bases and J dropped 6; count of bases not matched to a gene: 9. Germline-derived CDR1 and CDR2 are SQVTM and ANQGSEA. The chain's CDR3 is CSVDSGTGGFNEQFF. The DNA of the CDR3 is TGCAGCGTGGACTCCGGGACAGGGGGCTTCAATGAGCAGTTCTTC.

V gene TRBV2 combines with J gene TRBJ2-6; D is uncertain. There are 16 residues in the CDR3. V dropped 7 bases and J dropped 0 bases, with 13 bases sitting between them. Germline loops: CDR1 SNHLY, CDR2 FYNNEI. CDR3 bases: TGTGCCAGCAAACTCCTTAGTCTCTCTGGGGCCAACGTCCTGACTTTC. It is translated as CASKLLSLSGANVLTF.

The rearrangement uses TRBV2 and TRBJ2-3, with D possibly matching TRBD2 (6 bases). With 7 bases removed from V and 3 bases from J, the gap between germline ends came to 20 bases. CDR1 is SNHLY and CDR2 is FYNNEI in the germline V gene. CDR3 length: 16 residues. CDR3 bases: TGTGCCAGCACCCTCGCTACACTAGCTTCGACAGATACGCAGTATTTT. Encoded protein: CASTLATLASTDTQYF. Full variable domain (missing parts from reference TRBV2 and TRBJ2-3): EPEVTQTPSHQVTQMGQEVILRCVPISNHLYFYWYRQILGQKVEFLVSFYNNEISEKSEIFDDQFSVERPDGSNFTLKIRSTKLEDSAMYFCASTLATLASTDTQYFGPGTRLTVL.